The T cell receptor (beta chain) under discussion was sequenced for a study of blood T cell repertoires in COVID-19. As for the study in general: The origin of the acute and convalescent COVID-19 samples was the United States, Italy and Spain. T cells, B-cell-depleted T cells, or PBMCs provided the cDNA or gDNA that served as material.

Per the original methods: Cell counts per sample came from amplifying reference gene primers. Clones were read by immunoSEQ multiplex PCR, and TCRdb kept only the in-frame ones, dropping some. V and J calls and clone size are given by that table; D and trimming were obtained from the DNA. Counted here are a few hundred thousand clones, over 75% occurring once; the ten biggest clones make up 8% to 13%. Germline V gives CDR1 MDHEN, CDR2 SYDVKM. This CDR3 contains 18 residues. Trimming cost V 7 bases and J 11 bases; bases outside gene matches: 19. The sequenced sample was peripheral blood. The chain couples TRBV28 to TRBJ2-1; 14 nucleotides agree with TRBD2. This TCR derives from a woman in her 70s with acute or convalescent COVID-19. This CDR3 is CASTPSPGLAGAESKQFF. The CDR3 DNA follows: TGTGCCAGCACCCCGTCTCCGGGACTAGCGGGGGCCGAGTCGAAGCAGTTCTTC. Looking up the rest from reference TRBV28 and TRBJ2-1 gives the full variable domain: DVKVTQSSRYLVKRTGEKVFLECVQDMDHENMFWYRQDPGLGLRLIYFSYDVKMKEKGDIPEGYSVSREKKERFSLILESASTNQTSMYLCASTPSPGLAGAESKQFFGPGTRLTVL.